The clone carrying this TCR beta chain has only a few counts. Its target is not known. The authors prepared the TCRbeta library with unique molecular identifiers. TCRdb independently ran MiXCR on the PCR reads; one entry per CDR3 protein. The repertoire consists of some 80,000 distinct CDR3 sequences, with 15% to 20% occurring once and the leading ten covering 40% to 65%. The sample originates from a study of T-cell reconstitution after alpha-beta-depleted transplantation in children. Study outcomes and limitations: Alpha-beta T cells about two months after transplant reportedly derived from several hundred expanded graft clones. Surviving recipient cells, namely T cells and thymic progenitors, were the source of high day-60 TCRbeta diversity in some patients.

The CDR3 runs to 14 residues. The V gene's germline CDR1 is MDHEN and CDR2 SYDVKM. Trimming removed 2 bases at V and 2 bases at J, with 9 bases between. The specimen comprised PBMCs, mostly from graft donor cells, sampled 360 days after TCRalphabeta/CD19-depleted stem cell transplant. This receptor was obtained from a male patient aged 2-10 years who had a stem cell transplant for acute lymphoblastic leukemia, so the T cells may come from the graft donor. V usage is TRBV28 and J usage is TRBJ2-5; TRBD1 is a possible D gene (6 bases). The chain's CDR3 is CASSLPGQQETQYF. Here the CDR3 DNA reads TGTGCCAGCAGTTTACCCGGACAGCAAGAGACCCAGTACTTC. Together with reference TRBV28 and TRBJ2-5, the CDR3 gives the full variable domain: DVKVTQSSRYLVKRTGEKVFLECVQDMDHENMFWYRQDPGLGLRLIYFSYDVKMKEKGDIPEGYSVSREKKERFSLILESASTNQTSMYLCASSLPGQQETQYFGPGTRLLVL.